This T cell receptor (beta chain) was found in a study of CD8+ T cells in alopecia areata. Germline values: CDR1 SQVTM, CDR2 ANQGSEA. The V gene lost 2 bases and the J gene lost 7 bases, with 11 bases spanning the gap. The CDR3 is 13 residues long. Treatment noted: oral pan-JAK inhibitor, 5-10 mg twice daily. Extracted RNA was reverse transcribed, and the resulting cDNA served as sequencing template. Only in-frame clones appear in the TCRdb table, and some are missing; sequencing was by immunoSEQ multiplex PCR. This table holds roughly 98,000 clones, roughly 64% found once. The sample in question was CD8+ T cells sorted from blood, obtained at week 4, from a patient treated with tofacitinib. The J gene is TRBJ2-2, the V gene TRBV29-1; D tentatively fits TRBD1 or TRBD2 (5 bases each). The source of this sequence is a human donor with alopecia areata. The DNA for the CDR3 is TGCAGCGTTGAACTGGGACGGGTCGGGGAGCTGTTTTTT. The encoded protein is CSVELGRVGELFF.